The rows below give T cell receptor beta chains drawn from one sample of a study of shared clonotypes between healthy human individuals. TCRdb's table, derived via immunoSEQ multiplex PCR, lists solely in-frame clones and lacks some. The sample consists of under 1,900,000 clones, 98% of them appearing once. The material sequenced was naive CD4+ T cells sorted from blood. These receptors all come from a man aged 25-45 years in good health. Both conserved end residues are part of each CDR3. Each record gives: J gene, V gene, D gene, clone size, CDR3 protein, CDR3 DNA. The D gene is left open where the match is weak. The size entry is marked missing in some rows and otherwise reads once, few, many or a size class.

TRBJ2-7 TRBV5-4 TRBD1 - CASSASTGAISYEQYF TGTGCCAGCAGCGCAAGTACAGGGGCGATCTCCTACGAGCAGTACTTC
TRBJ1-2 TRBV11-2 TRBD1 - CASSPGQGYGYTF TGTGCCAGCAGCCCGGGACAGGGTTATGGCTACACCTTC
TRBJ2-7 TRBV28 - - CASSPPGASYEQYF TGTGCCAGCAGTCCCCCCGGGGCCTCCTACGAGCAGTACTTC
TRBJ1-1 TRBV5-1 - - CASSPTPNTEAFF TGCGCCAGCAGCCCGACACCGAACACTGAAGCTTTCTTT
TRBJ2-3 TRBV7-7 TRBD1 - CASSSGDRGLADTQYF TGTGCCAGCAGCTCTGGGGACAGGGGGCTCGCAGATACGCAGTATTTT
TRBJ2-1 TRBV15 TRBD1 - CATSLQGKYNEQFF TGTGCCACCAGCTTACAGGGGAAATACAATGAGCAGTTCTTC
TRBJ2-3 TRBV5-6 TRBD2 - CASSFTLAGEGGDTQYF TGTGCCAGCAGCTTTACACTAGCGGGAGAGGGTGGAGATACGCAGTATTTT
TRBJ1-1 TRBV7-3 - - CASSLSGNTEAFF TGTGCCAGCAGCTTAAGTGGGAACACTGAAGCTTTCTTT
TRBJ2-5 TRBV2 TRBD2 - CASSERLVWTSRVQETQYF TGTGCCAGCAGTGAACGGCTTGTATGGACTAGTCGGGTCCAAGAGACCCAGTACTTC
TRBJ2-3 TRBV28 TRBD2 - CASSLLAGEGDTQYF TGTGCCAGCAGTCTACTAGCGGGAGAGGGAGATACGCAGTATTTT
TRBJ1-1 TRBV2 - few CASSEMRGTEAFF TGTGCCAGCAGTGAAATGAGGGGCACTGAAGCTTTCTTT
TRBJ1-5 TRBV15 - - CATSRVPGFDQPQHF TGTGCCACCAGCAGAGTCCCGGGCTTCGATCAGCCCCAGCATTTT
TRBJ1-4 TRBV27 - once CAITHRRTNEKLFF TGTGCCATCACTCACAGGAGGACTAATGAAAAACTGTTTTTT
TRBJ2-3 TRBV11-2 TRBD2 - CASSFGGRAGSSNTQYF TGTGCCAGCAGCTTCGGGGGGAGAGCGGGAAGTAGCAATACGCAGTATTTT
TRBJ1-1 TRBV28 TRBD1 - CASSVAGTGPLEAFF TGTGCCAGCAGTGTTGCCGGGACAGGACCCCTTGAAGCTTTCTTT
TRBJ2-2 TRBV27 TRBD2 - CASSPDFTSGKNTGELFF TGTGCCAGCAGTCCTGACTTTACTAGCGGAAAGAACACCGGGGAGCTGTTTTTT
TRBJ1-5 TRBV7-2 - - CASSLDWSNQPQHF TGTGCCAGCAGCTTAGATTGGTCAAATCAGCCCCAGCATTTT
TRBJ2-7 TRBV5-4 - - CASSLTPKVFEQYF TGTGCCAGCAGCTTGACGCCAAAGGTATTCGAGCAGTACTTC
TRBJ2-1 TRBV6-5 - once CASTLRPSSYNEQFF TGTGCCAGCACCTTGCGGCCGAGCTCCTACAATGAGCAGTTCTTC
TRBJ1-1 TRBV29-1 - once CSAGGGNTEAFF TGCAGCGCTGGGGGCGGCAACACTGAAGCTTTCTTT
TRBJ1-5 TRBV29-1 - - CSVGGAGDSDQPQHF TGCAGCGTTGGAGGGGCAGGGGATTCAGATCAGCCCCAGCATTTT
TRBJ2-7 TRBV4-1 - - CASSQAGNPSYEQYF TGCGCCAGCAGCCAAGCCGGGAACCCCTCCTACGAGCAGTACTTC
TRBJ2-7 TRBV7-2 - - CASSLGGRLAHEQYF TGTGCCAGCAGCCTTGGGGGAAGGTTGGCTCACGAGCAGTACTTC
TRBJ2-7 TRBV28 - - CATFGGNQYEQYF TGTGCCACCTTTGGGGGGAATCAGTACGAGCAGTACTTC
TRBJ2-7 TRBV13 TRBD2 - CASSLTGGPVEQYF TGTGCCAGCAGCTTAACGGGAGGGCCGGTCGAGCAGTACTTC
TRBJ2-7 TRBV5-5 - - CASSLGLVYEQYF TGTGCCAGCAGCTTGGGACTTGTCTACGAGCAGTACTTC
TRBJ2-1 TRBV12-5 - - CASGIHYNEQFF TGTGCTAGTGGTATCCATTACAATGAGCAGTTCTTC
TRBJ2-7 TRBV5-1 TRBD1 - CASSGGTGGTYEQYF TGCGCCAGCAGCGGCGGGACAGGGGGGACCTACGAGCAGTACTTC
TRBJ1-2 TRBV4-1 TRBD1 few CASSHPGTGNYGYTF TGCGCCAGCAGCCATCCCGGGACAGGGAACTATGGCTACACCTTC
TRBJ2-1 TRBV4-3 - - CASSQEGLPYNEQFF TGCGCCAGCAGCCAAGAAGGACTACCGTACAATGAGCAGTTCTTC
TRBJ1-3 TRBV7-9 - - CASSLADPRNTIYF TGTGCCAGCAGCTTAGCGGACCCCAGAAACACCATATATTTT
TRBJ1-1 TRBV14 - - CASVRSQGIGTEAFF TGTGCCAGCGTCCGGTCACAGGGAATCGGCACTGAAGCTTTCTTT
TRBJ2-1 TRBV10-3 - - CAISTGLENEQFF TGTGCCATCAGTACAGGGTTGGAGAATGAGCAGTTCTTC
TRBJ2-1 TRBV23-1 - - CASSLRGLAVDEQFF TGCGCCAGCAGTCTCCGGGGGCTAGCGGTTGATGAGCAGTTCTTC
TRBJ2-7 TRBV28 - - CASSPGPTGEQYF TGTGCCAGCAGTCCAGGTCCAACGGGCGAGCAGTACTTC
TRBJ2-7 TRBV28 TRBD2 - CASSLPGRPGDEQYF TGTGCCAGCAGTTTGCCCGGGAGGCCCGGCGACGAGCAGTACTTC
TRBJ2-3 TRBV18 TRBD1 - CASSPLPGGSRTDTQYF TGTGCCAGCTCACCCCTCCCAGGGGGCTCGAGGACAGATACGCAGTATTTT
TRBJ2-7 TRBV29-1 - - CSVAVQGMDYEQYF TGCAGCGTTGCTGTTCAGGGGATGGACTACGAGCAGTACTTC
TRBJ1-5 TRBV19 TRBD1 - CASSRVGDRGIQPQHF TGTGCCAGTAGTCGTGTGGGGGACAGGGGGATTCAGCCCCAGCATTTT
TRBJ2-7 TRBV28 TRBD2 once CASSLSGLAVGEQYF TGTGCCAGCAGTCTGTCGGGACTAGCGGTGGGGGAGCAGTACTTC
TRBJ1-4 TRBV5-1 TRBD1 - CASSDSQGANEKLFF TGCGCCAGCAGTGACAGTCAGGGGGCTAATGAAAAACTGTTTTTT
TRBJ2-1 TRBV5-6 TRBD2 - CASSLGLAGSYNEQFF TGTGCCAGCAGCTTGGGACTAGCGGGGAGTTACAATGAGCAGTTCTTC
TRBJ2-3 TRBV15 TRBD2 - CATSRHGTSGTHTQYF TGTGCCACCAGCAGACATGGGACTAGCGGGACGCATACGCAGTATTTT
TRBJ2-6 TRBV5-6 - - CASSLITAGANVLTF TGTGCCAGCAGCTTGATCACAGCTGGGGCCAACGTCCTGACTTTC
TRBJ2-7 TRBV30 - - CAWSVGGGLGYEQYF TGTGCCTGGAGTGTAGGGGGGGGACTCGGGTACGAGCAGTACTTC
TRBJ2-7 TRBV18 TRBD2 - CASSPLASGSNYEQYF TGTGCCAGCTCACCACTGGCTAGCGGGAGTAATTACGAGCAGTACTTC
TRBJ2-1 TRBV18 - - CASSLSPEQFF TGTGCCAGCTCATTGAGTCCTGAGCAGTTCTTC
TRBJ2-7 TRBV15 TRBD1 - CATSRRQGAGSYEQYF TGTGCCACCAGCAGACGACAGGGGGCTGGCTCCTACGAGCAGTACTTC
TRBJ1-1 TRBV28 - - CASSYLQGMNTEAFF TGTGCCAGCAGTTATCTTCAGGGGATGAACACTGAAGCTTTCTTT
TRBJ1-1 TRBV28 - - CASSKQGPIEAFF TGTGCCAGCAGTAAACAGGGTCCTATAGAAGCTTTCTTT
TRBJ2-7 TRBV28 TRBD1 - CASSSPRGLVVEQYF TGTGCCAGCAGTTCCCCGAGGGGGCTTGTAGTAGAGCAGTACTTC
TRBJ2-7 TRBV6-5 - once CASSPLGGSEQYF TGTGCCAGCAGTCCGTTGGGGGGAAGCGAGCAGTACTTC
TRBJ2-5 TRBV4-1 - - CASSQDSRGRNQETQYF TGCGCCAGCAGCCAAGATAGTCGAGGGCGGAACCAAGAGACCCAGTACTTC
TRBJ2-3 TRBV29-1 - once CSVAPSGLGDTQYF TGCAGCGTTGCCCCCAGCGGCCTGGGGGATACGCAGTATTTT
TRBJ2-7 TRBV9 TRBD2 - CASSASGRAVYEQYF TGTGCCAGCAGCGCAAGCGGGAGGGCCGTTTACGAGCAGTACTTC
TRBJ2-1 TRBV5-1 - - CASSLHYNEQFF TGCGCCAGCAGCTTGCACTACAATGAGCAGTTCTTC
TRBJ1-1 TRBV18 TRBD1 - CASSQSIQNRGAEAFF TGTGCCAGCTCACAATCTATCCAGAACAGGGGGGCTGAAGCTTTCTTT
TRBJ2-3 TRBV5-4 - - CASSLKWSTDTQYF TGTGCCAGCAGCTTGAAATGGAGCACAGATACGCAGTATTTT
TRBJ1-1 TRBV2 TRBD1 once CASDRGSLDTEAFF TGTGCCAGCGACAGGGGAAGTCTGGACACTGAAGCTTTCTTT
TRBJ2-6 TRBV5-1 - - CASNSPGSGANVLTF TGCGCCAGCAATTCCCCGGGGTCTGGGGCCAACGTCCTGACTTTC